This T cell receptor (beta chain) was identified during a study of early T cells in non-severe SARS-CoV-2 infection. Turning to the study itself: Sequencing targeted bulk RNA from unsorted whole blood, leaving chains unpaired.

Concerning this clonotype: Its antigen remains unidentified.

V lost 1 base and J 0 bases, leaving 18 bases between the germline ends. Germline V gene lookup returns CDR1 MDHEN and CDR2 SYDVKM. The CDR3 has 18 amino acids. Overall study findings and caveats: There was a bias toward anti-spike CD8 responses in VDJdb matching, which missed private and CD4 specificities.

MiXCR, run by TCRdb on the 5' RACE reads, gives a single entry per CDR3 protein. The sample comprises approximately 39,000 distinct CDR3 sequences, approximately 9.1% of which are singletons, and roughly 12% rests with the top ten. The gene calls are TRBV28 and TRBJ2-5, with D possibly being TRBD1 (6 bases). The sample taken for sequencing was whole blood. The sequence was obtained from an adult who was a healthcare worker with PCR-confirmed SARS-CoV-2 infection or an uninfected control (not recorded which). The DNA of the CDR3 is TGTGCCAGCAGTTTATTAGGACCGACAGGCGGGTACCAAGAGACCCAGTACTTC. As protein: CASSLLGPTGGYQETQYF.